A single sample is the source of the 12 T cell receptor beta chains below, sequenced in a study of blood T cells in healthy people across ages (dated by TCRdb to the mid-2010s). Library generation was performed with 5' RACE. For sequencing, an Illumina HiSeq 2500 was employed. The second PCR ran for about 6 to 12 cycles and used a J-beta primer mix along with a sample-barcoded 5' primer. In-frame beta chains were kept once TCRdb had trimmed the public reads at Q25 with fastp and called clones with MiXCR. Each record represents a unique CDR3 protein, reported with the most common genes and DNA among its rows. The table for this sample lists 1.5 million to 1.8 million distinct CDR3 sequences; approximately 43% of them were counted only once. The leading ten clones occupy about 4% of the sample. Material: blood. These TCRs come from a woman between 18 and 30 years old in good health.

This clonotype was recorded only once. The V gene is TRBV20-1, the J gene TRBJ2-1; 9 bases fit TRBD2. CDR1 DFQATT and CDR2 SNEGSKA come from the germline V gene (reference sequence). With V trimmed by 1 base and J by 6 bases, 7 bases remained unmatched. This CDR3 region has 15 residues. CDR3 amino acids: CSARVAGGPSNEQFF. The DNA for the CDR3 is TGCAGTGCTAGAGTTGCGGGGGGGCCGTCCAATGAGCAGTTCTTC.

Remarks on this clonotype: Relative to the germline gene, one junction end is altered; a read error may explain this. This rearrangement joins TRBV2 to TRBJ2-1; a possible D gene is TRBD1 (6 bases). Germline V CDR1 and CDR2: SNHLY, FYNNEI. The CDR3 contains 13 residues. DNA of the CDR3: TGTGCCAGTAGTGAGGGCGCAGGGGATGAGCAGTTCTTC. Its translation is CASSEGAGDEQFF.

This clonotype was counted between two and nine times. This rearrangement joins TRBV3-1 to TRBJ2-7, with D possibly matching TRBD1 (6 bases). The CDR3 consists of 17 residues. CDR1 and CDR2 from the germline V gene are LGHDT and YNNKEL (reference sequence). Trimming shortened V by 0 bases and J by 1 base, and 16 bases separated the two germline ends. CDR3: CASSQDPYLQGSYEQYF. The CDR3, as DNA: TGTGCCAGCAGCCAAGATCCCTATCTACAGGGATCCTACGAGCAGTACTTC.

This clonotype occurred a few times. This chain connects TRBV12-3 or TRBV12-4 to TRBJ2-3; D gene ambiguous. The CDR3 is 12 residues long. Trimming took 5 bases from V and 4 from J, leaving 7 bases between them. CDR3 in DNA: TGTGCCAGCAGTATTTCGGCAGATACGCAGTATTTT. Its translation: CASSISADTQYF.

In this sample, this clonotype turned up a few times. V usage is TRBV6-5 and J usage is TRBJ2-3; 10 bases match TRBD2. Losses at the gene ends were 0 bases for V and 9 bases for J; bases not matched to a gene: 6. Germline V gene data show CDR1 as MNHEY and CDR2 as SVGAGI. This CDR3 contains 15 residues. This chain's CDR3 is CASSYSGLAGATQYF. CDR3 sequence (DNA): TGTGCCAGCAGTTACTCTGGGCTAGCGGGGGCCACGCAGTATTTT.

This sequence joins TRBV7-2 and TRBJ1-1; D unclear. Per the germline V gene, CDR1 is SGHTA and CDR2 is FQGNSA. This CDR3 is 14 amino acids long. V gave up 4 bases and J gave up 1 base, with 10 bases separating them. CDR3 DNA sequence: TGTGCCAGCAGCTCCCCGCGGACGAACACTGAAGCTTTCTTT. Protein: CASSSPRTNTEAFF.

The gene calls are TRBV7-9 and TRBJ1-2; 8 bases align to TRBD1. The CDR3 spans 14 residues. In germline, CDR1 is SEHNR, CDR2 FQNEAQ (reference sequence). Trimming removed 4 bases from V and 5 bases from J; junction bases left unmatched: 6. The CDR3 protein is CASSYRGIGYGYTF. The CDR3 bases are TGTGCCAGCAGCTACAGGGGGATAGGGTATGGCTACACCTTC. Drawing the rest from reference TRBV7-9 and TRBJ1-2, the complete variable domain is DTGVSQNPRHKITKRGQNVTFRCDPISEHNRLYWYRQTLGQGPEFLTYFQNEAQLEKSRLLSDRFSAERPKGSFSTLEIQRTEQGDSAMYLCASSYRGIGYGYTFGSGTRLTVV.

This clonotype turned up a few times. The CDR3 loop reads CASLLAYEQYF. CDR3 in DNA: TGTGCCAGCCTCCTTGCCTACGAGCAGTACTTC. The chain has TRBV2 and TRBJ2-7; the D is unclear. Germline loops: CDR1 SNHLY, CDR2 FYNNEI. The CDR3 runs 11 residues. Between the trimmed V and J ends, which lost 8 bases and 2 bases, there was a span of 7 bases.

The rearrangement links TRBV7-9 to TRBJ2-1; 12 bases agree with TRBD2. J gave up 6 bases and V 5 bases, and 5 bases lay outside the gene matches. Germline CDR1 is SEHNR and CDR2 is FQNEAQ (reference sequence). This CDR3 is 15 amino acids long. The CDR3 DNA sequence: TGTGCCAGCAGCGATCTAGCGGGAGGGGTCAATGAGCAGTTCTTC. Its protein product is CASSDLAGGVNEQFF.

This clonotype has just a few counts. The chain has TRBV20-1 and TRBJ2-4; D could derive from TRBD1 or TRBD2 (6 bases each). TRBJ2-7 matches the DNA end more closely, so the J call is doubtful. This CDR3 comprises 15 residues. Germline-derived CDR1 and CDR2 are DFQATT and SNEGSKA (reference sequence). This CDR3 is CSARGVGGTTYEQYF. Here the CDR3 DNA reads TGCAGTGCTAGGGGGGTCGGAGGGACAACCTACGAGCAGTACTTC.

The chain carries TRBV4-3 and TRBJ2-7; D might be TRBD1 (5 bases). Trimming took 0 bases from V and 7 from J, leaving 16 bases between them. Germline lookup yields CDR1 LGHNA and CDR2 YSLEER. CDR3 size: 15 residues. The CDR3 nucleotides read TGCGCCAGCAGCCAAGATCCAGGGATGTACAATGAGCAGTACTTC. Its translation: CASSQDPGMYNEQYF.

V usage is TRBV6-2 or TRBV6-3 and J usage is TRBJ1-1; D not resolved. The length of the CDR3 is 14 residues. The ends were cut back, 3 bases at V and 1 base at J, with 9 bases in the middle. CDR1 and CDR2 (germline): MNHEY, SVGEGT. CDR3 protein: CASSYRLWNTEAFF. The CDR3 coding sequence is TGTGCCAGCAGTTATAGGCTTTGGAACACTGAAGCTTTCTTT.